The clone carrying this TCR beta chain was counted a single time. The J segment lost 5 bases and the V segment lost 3 bases, leaving 7 bases of the junction unmatched. The length of the CDR3 is 15 residues. The germline gives CDR1 MDHEN, CDR2 SYDVKM. The data belong to a study of blood T cell repertoires in COVID-19. About the research overall: The United States, Italy and Spain were the sources of the acute and convalescent COVID-19 samples. PBMCs, B-cell-depleted T cells, or T cells were the source of the cDNA or gDNA that made up the material.

In the authors' methods: Amplifying reference gene primers gave estimates of nucleated cell counts. Generated by immunoSEQ multiplex PCR, the TCRdb table keeps only in-frame clones and is missing some. V and J calls and clone size are given by that table; D and trimming were obtained from the DNA. The table includes roughly 380,000 clones, about 90% detected once. Researchers sorted participants into cohorts using their self-reported clinical history. The clonotype was recovered from a woman in her thirties who had been exposed to COVID-19. Material for sequencing was PBMCs or T cells enriched from blood (not recorded which). This chain joins TRBV28 and TRBJ1-5; 7 nucleotides match TRBD1. Here the CDR3 DNA reads TGTGCCAGCAGTTTTTCGCCCGGGACAGATCAGCCCCAGCATTTT. Its translation is CASSFSPGTDQPQHF.